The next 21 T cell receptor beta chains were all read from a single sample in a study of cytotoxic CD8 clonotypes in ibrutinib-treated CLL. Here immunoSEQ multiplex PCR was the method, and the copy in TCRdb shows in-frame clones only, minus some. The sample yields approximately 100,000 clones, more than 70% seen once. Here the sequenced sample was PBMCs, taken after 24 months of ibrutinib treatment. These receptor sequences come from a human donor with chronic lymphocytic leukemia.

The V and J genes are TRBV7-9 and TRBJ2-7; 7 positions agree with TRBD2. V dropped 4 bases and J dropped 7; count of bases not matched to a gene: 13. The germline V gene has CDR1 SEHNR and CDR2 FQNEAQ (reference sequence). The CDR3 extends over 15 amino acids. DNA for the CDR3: TGTGCCAGCAGCTCGGCGGGAGCGGCGTTTGGGGAGCAGTACTTC. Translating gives CASSSAGAAFGEQYF.

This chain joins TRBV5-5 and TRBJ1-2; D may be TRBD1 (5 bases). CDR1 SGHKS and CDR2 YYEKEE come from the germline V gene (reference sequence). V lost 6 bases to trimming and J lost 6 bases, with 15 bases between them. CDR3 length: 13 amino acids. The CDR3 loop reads CASTWGGPNGYTF. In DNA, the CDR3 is TGTGCCAGCACCTGGGGGGGTCCCAATGGCTACACCTTC.

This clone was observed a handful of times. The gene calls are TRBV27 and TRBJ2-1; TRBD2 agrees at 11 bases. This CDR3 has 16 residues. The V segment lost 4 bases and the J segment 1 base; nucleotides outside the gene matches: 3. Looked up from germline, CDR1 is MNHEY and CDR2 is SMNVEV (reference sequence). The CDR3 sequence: CASSSLAGESYNEQFF. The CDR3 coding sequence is TGTGCCAGCAGTTCACTAGCGGGAGAATCCTACAATGAGCAGTTCTTC.

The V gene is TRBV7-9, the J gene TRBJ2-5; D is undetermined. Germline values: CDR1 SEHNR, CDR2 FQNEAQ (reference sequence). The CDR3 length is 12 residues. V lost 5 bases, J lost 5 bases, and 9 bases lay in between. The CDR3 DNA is TGTGCCAGCAGCCGACAAGGGGAGACCCAGTACTTC. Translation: CASSRQGETQYF.

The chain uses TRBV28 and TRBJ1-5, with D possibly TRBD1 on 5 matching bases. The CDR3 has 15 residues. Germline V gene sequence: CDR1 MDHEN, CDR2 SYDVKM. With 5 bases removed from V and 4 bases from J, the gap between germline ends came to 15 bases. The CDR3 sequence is CASSPPGGGNQPQHF. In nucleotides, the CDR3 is TGTGCCAGCAGTCCCCCCGGGGGTGGAAATCAGCCCCAGCATTTT.

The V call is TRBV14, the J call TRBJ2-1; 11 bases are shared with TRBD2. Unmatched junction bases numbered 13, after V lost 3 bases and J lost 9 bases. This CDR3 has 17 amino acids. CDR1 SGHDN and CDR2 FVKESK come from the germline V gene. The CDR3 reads CASSQIPIAGGRGEQFF. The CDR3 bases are TGTGCCAGCAGCCAGATACCGATAGCGGGAGGGCGGGGTGAGCAGTTCTTC.

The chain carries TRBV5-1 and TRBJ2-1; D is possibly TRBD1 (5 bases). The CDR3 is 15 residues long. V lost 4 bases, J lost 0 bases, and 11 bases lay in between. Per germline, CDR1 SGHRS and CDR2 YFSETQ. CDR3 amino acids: CASSLGQISYNEQFF. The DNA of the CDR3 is TGCGCCAGCAGCCTGGGGCAAATCTCCTACAATGAGCAGTTCTTC.

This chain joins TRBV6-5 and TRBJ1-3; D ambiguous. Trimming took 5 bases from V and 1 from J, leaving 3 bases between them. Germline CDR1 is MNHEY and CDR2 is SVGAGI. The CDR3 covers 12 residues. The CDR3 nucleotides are TGTGCCAGCAGTGGATCTGGAAACACCATATATTTT. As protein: CASSGSGNTIYF.

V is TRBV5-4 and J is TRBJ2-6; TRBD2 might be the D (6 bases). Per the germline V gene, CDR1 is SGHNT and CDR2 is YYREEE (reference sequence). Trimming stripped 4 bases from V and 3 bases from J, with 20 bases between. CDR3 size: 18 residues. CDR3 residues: CASSPTIGGYSGANVLTF. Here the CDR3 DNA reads TGTGCCAGCAGCCCGACTATCGGGGGTTACAGTGGGGCCAACGTCCTGACTTTC.

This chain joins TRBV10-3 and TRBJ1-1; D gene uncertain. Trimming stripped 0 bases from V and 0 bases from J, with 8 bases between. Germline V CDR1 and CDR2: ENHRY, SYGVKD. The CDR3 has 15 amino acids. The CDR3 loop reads CAISESADLNTEAFF. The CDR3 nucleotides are TGTGCCATCAGTGAGTCGGCAGACTTGAACACTGAAGCTTTCTTT.

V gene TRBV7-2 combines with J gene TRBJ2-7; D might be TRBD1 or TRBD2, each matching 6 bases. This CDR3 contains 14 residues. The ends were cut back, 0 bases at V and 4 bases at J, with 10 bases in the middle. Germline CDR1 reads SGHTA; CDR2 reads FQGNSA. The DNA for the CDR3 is TGTGCCAGCAGCTTAGCGGGGGGCGCATACGAGCAGTACTTC. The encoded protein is CASSLAGGAYEQYF.

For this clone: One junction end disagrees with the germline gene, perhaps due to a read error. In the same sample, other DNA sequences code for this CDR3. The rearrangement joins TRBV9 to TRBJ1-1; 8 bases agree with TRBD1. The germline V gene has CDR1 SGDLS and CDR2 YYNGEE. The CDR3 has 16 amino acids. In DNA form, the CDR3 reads TGTGCCAGCAGTGTAGTATACAGGGGGATAAACACTGAAGCTTTCTTT. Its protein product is CASSVVYRGINTEAFF. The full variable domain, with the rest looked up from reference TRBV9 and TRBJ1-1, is DSGVTQTPKHLITATGQRVTLRCSPRSGDLSVYWYQQSLDQGLQFLIQYYNGEERAKGNILERFSAQQFPDLHSELNLSSLELGDSALYFCASSVVYRGINTEAFFGQGTRLTVV.

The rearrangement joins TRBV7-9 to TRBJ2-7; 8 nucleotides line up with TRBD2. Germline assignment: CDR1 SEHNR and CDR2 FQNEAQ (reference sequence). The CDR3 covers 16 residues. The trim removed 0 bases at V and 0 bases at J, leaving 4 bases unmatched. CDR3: CASSLASGAASYEQYF. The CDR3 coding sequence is TGTGCCAGCAGCTTAGCTAGCGGGGCCGCCTCCTACGAGCAGTACTTC.

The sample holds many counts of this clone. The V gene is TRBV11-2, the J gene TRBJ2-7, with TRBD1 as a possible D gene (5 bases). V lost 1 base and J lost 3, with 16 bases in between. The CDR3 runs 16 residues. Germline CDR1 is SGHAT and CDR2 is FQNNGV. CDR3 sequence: CASSLVGLRPNYEQYF. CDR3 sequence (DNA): TGTGCCAGCAGCTTAGTGGGGCTAAGACCCAACTACGAGCAGTACTTC.

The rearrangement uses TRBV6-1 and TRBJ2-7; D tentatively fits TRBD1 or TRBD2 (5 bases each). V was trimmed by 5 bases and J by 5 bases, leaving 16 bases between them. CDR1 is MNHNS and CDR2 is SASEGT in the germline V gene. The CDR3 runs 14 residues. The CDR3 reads CASSQPGRDHEQYF. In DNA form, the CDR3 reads TGTGCCAGCAGTCAACCGGGACGGGACCACGAGCAGTACTTC.

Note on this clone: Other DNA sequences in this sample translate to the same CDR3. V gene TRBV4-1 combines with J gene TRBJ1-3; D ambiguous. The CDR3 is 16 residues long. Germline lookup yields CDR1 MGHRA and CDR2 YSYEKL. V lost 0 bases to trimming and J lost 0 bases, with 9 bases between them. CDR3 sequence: CASSQDPGSSGNTIYF. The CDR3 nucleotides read TGCGCCAGCAGCCAAGATCCGGGGAGCTCTGGAAACACCATATATTTT.

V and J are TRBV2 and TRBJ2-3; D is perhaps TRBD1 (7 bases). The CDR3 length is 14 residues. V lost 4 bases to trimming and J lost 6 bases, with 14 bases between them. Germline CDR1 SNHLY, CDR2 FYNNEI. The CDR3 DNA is TGTGCCAGCAGTGGACCCGGGGGACAGGATACGCAGTATTTT. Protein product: CASSGPGGQDTQYF.

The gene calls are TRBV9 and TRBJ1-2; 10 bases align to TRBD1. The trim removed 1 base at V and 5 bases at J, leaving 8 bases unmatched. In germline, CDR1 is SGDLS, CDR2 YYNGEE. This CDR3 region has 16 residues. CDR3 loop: CASSVLDRGMRYGYTF. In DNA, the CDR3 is TGTGCCAGCAGCGTACTGGACAGGGGGATGCGGTATGGCTACACCTTC. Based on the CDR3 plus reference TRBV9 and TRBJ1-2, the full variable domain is DSGVTQTPKHLITATGQRVTLRCSPRSGDLSVYWYQQSLDQGLQFLIQYYNGEERAKGNILERFSAQQFPDLHSELNLSSLELGDSALYFCASSVLDRGMRYGYTFGSGTRLTVV.

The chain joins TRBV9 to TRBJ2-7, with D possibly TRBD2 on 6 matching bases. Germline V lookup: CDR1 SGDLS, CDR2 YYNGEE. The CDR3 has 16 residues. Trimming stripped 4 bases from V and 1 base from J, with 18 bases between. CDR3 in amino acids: CASSPSRDFISYEQYF. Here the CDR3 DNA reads TGTGCCAGCAGCCCTTCCCGGGACTTTATATCCTACGAGCAGTACTTC.

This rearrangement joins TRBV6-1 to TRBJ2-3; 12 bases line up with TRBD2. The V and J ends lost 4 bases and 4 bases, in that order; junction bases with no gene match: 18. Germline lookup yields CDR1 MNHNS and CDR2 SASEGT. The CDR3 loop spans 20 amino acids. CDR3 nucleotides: TGTGCCAGCAGTGCGTCGGGACAGGGGTCTAGCGGGAGGGGGGCAGATACGCAGTATTTT. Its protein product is CASSASGQGSSGRGADTQYF.

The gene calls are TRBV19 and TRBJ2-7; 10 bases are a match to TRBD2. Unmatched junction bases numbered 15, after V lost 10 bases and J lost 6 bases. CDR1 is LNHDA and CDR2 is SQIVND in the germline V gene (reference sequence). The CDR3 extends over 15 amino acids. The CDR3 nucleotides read TGTGCCACCTTTAGGACAGCGGGAGGGCGAGGCGAGCAGTACTTC. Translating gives CATFRTAGGRGEQYF.